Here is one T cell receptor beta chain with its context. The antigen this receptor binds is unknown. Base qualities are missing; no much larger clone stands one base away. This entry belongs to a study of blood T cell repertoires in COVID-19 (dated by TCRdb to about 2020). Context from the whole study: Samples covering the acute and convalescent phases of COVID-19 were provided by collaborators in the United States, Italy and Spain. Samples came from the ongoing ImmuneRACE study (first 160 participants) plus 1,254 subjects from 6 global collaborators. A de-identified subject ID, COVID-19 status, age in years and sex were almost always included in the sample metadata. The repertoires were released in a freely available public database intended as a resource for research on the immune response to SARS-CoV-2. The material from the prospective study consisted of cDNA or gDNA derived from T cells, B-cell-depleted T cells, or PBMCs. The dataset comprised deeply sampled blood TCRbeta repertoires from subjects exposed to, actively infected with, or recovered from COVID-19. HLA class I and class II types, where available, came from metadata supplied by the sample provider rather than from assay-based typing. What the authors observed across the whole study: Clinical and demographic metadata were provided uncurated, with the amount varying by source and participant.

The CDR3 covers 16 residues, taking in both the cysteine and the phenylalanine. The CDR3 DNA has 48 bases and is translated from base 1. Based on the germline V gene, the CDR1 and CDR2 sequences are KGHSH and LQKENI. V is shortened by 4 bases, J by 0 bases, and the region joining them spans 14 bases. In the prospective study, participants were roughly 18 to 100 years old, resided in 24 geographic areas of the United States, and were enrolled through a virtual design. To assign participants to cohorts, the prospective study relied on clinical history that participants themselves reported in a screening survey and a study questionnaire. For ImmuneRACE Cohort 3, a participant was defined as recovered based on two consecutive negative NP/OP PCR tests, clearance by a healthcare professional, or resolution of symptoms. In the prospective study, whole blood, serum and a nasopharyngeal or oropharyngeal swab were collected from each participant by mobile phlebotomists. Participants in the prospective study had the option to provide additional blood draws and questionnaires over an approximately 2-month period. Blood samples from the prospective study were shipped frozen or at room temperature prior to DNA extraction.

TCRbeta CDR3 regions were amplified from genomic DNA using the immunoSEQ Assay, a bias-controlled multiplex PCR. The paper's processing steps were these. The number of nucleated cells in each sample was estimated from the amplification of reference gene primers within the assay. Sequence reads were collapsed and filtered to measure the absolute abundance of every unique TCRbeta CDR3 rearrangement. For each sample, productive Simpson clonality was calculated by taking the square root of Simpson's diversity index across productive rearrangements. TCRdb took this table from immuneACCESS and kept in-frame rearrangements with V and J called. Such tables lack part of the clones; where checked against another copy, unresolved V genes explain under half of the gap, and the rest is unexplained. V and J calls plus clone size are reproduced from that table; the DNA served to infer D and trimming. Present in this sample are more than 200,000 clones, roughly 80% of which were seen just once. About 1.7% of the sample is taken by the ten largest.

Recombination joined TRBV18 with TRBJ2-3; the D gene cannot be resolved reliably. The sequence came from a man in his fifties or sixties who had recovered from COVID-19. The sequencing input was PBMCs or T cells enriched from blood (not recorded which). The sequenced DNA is TGTGCCAGCTCACGCAGACGCGAGACTAGCACAGATACGCAGTATTTT. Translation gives CASSRRRETSTDTQYF. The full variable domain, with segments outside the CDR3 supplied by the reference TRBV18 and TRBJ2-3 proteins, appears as NAGVMQNPRHLVRRRGQEARLRCSPMKGHSHVYWYRQLPEEGLKFMVYLQKENIIDESGMPKERFSAEFPKEGPSILRIQQVVRGDSAAYFCASSRRRETSTDTQYFGPGTRLTVL.